This note documents a single TCR beta chain sequence. The target antigen is unknown. The data stem from a study of beta chain features in type 1 diabetes. It was one heparinised blood draw, averaging roughly 100 mL, that each donor gave. Overall study results and limits: Type 1 diabetes patients showed fewer insertions and more deletions at VDJ junctions. Any PCR bias toward short templates would affect both groups alike. Naive, central memory and Treg TCRB repertoires seemed to resemble each other more closely in patients than they did in healthy donors. People with Type 1 diabetes carried modestly yet significantly shorter TCRB CDR3s in all four CD4+ subsets.

Expressed TCRB transcripts were sequenced because the isolated RNA had all been reverse transcribed beforehand. TCRdb's table, derived via immunoSEQ multiplex PCR, lists solely in-frame clones and lacks some. The repertoire includes tens of thousands of clones, 40% to 60% of them detected once, and around 2.5% sits in the top ten. The sequence was obtained from a woman aged 40 to 49 with type 1 diabetes. The material sequenced was Tregs from blood.

CDR3 amino acids: CASSLLTGSSPLHF. The CDR3 region has the DNA TGTGCCAGCAGCCTGCTAACAGGCTCCTCACCCCTCCACTTT. The genes are TRBV27 and TRBJ1-6, with D tentatively TRBD1 (5 bases). The CDR3 sequence is 14 residues long. Germline V gives CDR1 MNHEY, CDR2 SMNVEV (reference sequence). Deletions cut 6 bases from V and 10 bases from J, with 16 bases between.